This TCR beta chain was sequenced during a study of early T cells in non-severe SARS-CoV-2 infection. At the level of the study: Sequencing targeted bulk RNA from unsorted whole blood, leaving chains unpaired. General observations from the study: Anti-spike CD8 responses were favored in VDJdb matching, and private and CD4 specificities were missed.

The germline V gene encodes CDR1 MNHNY and CDR2 SVGAGI (reference sequence). Trimming removed 1 base at V and 8 bases at J, with 11 bases between. The CDR3 length is 13 residues. Unique molecular identifiers (one per individual cDNA molecule) were attached. MiXCR, applied by TCRdb to the 5' RACE reads, yields one record per CDR3 protein. The profile shows 30,000 to 45,000 distinct CDR3 sequences, about 5.5% of them singletons. This clonotype was counted many times. No antigen is known for it. The specimen was whole blood, collected at baseline. The genes are TRBV6-6 and TRBJ1-1; a possible D gene is TRBD1 (6 bases). This TCR was recovered from an adult who was a healthcare worker with PCR-confirmed SARS-CoV-2 infection or an uninfected control (not recorded which). The CDR3 DNA sequence: TGTGCCAGCAGTTACTATACAGGGACGGAAGCTTTCTTT. Translation gives CASSYYTGTEAFF.